The present T cell receptor beta chain was sequenced within a study of T-cell reconstitution after alpha-beta-depleted transplantation in children. The CDR3 loop spans 16 amino acids. Trimming shortened V by 0 bases and J by 0 bases, and 10 bases separated the two germline ends. Germline lookup yields CDR1 SGDLS and CDR2 YYNGEE. Unique molecular identifiers were incorporated during preparation of the TCRbeta library. TCRdb redid the calling of the PCR reads with MiXCR, one entry per CDR3 protein. The profile shows 420,000 or so distinct CDR3 sequences, approximately 11% of them singletons. This clonotype was seen only a few times.

This receptor was obtained from a human donor who donated a stem cell graft to a child with acute myeloid leukemia. The gene calls are TRBV9 and TRBJ2-1; tentative D call: TRBD2 (5 bases). The sample was PBMCs from the stem cell graft donor, taken from the stem cell graft. The CDR3 protein is CASSVGEGSSYNEQFF. The CDR3, as DNA: TGTGCCAGCAGCGTAGGTGAGGGTAGCTCCTACAATGAGCAGTTCTTC. Drawing the rest from reference TRBV9 and TRBJ2-1, the complete variable domain is DSGVTQTPKHLITATGQRVTLRCSPRSGDLSVYWYQQSLDQGLQFLIQYYNGEERAKGNILERFSAQQFPDLHSELNLSSLELGDSALYFCASSVGEGSSYNEQFFGPGTRLTVL.